The clone carrying this T cell receptor (beta chain) was seen once. The target antigen is unknown. Treatment denoted: around 19 received Ad26.COV2.S at low or high dose, single or two shots; a few received placebo; per-sample allocation not given. Specimen acquisition occurred on day 63 following the initial vaccine or placebo injection. The data originate from a study of Ad26.COV2.S vaccination and SARS-CoV-2 variants. The study, taken as a whole, reports: Assessments of TCR breadth and depth may have underestimated the total T cell responses.

The CDR3 loop spans 15 amino acids. Germline V gene sequence: CDR1 LGHDT, CDR2 YNNKEL (reference sequence). Trimming took off 0 bases at V and 7 bases at J, with 13 bases between the two ends. Clones were sequenced by immunoSEQ multiplex PCR, and TCRdb holds only the in-frame ones, with some missing. The sample lists hundreds of thousands of clones; 70% to 90% were seen once. The chain employs TRBV3-1 (or the pseudogene TRBV3-2) and TRBJ2-4; D ambiguous. The sequencing here drew on peripheral blood, taken in a trial of Ad26.COV2.S vaccine versus placebo. The sequence was obtained from a person between 18 and 59 years old who received the Ad26.COV2.S COVID-19 vaccine or a placebo. The CDR3 protein is CASSQEWTRANIQYF. The CDR3 DNA reads as TGTGCCAGCAGCCAAGAATGGACCCGCGCCAACATTCAGTACTTC.